This TCR beta chain was retrieved from a study of T-cell reconstitution after alpha-beta-depleted transplantation in children. Germline V CDR1 and CDR2: SGHVS, FQNEAQ. This CDR3 region has 17 residues. V lost 0 bases, J lost 4 bases, and 10 bases stayed unmatched. Using unique molecular identifiers, the investigators prepared the TCRbeta library. MiXCR, applied by TCRdb to the PCR reads, yields one record per CDR3 protein. This sample carries about 350,000 distinct CDR3 sequences, approximately 12% of them seen once, and the ten largest clones take around 4.1%. This clonotype was picked up many times.

The chain is built from TRBV7-8 and TRBJ2-5, with 8 bases matching TRBD1. Sequencing used PBMCs, obtained from the stem cell graft. The receptor was derived from a human donor who donated a stem cell graft to a child with Fanconi anemia. CDR3 loop: CASSLAIWAGGRETQYF. In DNA form, the CDR3 reads TGTGCCAGCAGCTTAGCAATTTGGGCAGGGGGCAGAGAGACCCAGTACTTC.